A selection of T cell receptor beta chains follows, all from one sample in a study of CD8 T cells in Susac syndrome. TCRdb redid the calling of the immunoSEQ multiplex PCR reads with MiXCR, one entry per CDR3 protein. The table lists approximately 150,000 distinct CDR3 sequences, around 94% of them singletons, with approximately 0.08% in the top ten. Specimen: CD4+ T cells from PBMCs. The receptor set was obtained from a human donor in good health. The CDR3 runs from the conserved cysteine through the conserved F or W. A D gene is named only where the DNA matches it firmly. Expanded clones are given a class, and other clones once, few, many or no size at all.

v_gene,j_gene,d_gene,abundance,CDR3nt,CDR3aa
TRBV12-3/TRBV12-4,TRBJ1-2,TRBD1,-,TGTGCCAGCAGTTTTAAGGACAGGGAGAATGGCTACACCTTC,CASSFKDRENGYTF
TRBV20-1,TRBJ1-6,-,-,TGCAGTGCTAGCCTCGGGACAAATAATTCACCCCTCCACTTT,CSASLGTNNSPLHF
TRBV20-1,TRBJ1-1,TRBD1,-,TGCAGTGCTAGACGTCCCGGGACAGGGTTGGGCACTGAAGCTTTCTTT,CSARRPGTGLGTEAFF
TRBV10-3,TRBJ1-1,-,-,TGTGCCATCAGTGAGTCGGGCAGATACACTGAAGCTTTCTTT,CAISESGRYTEAFF
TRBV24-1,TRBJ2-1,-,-,TGTGCCACCAGTGACCCGGGACCCCAGGGAGGTGAGCAGTTCTTC,CATSDPGPQGGEQFF
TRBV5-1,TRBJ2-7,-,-,TGCGCCAGCAGCTCGTTCGGGACCAGACAGGGACTCTCCTACGAGCAGTACTTC,CASSSFGTRQGLSYEQYF
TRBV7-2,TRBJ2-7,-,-,TGTGCCAGCAGCATACGTAGCGGCCCGCCCTACGAGCAGTACTTC,CASSIRSGPPYEQYF
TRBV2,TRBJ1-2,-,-,TGTGCCAGCACCCTGGACTCTAGGTCGTATGGCTACACCTTC,CASTLDSRSYGYTF
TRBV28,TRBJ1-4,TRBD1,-,TGTGCCAGCAGTTTTGGGACAGGGTACACTAATGAAAAACTGTTTTTT,CASSFGTGYTNEKLFF
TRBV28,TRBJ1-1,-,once,TGTGCCAGCAGTCGCCCCGGGGGCCTTACTGAAGCTTTCTTT,CASSRPGGLTEAFF
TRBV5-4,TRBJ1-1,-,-,TGTGCCAGCAGCTTGGGCCAGACATTGAACACTGAAGCTTTCTTT,CASSLGQTLNTEAFF
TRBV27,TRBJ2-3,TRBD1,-,TGTGCCAGCAGTTTATGGGGGACAGGGTTTACAGATACGCAGTATTTT,CASSLWGTGFTDTQYF
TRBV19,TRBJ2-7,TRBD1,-,TGTGCCAGTAGTATCCGAACAGGGGTGAGCTCCTACGAGCAGTACTTC,CASSIRTGVSSYEQYF
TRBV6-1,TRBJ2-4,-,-,TGTGCCAGCCATACCCTCAGGGAGAACATTCAGTACTTC,CASHTLRENIQYF
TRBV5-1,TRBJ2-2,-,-,TGCGCCAGCAGCTTGTCAATGTCGGACACCGGGGAGCTGTTTTTT,CASSLSMSDTGELFF
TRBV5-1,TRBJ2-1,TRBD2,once,TGCGCCAGCAGCCGACTAGCGGCGCAAAACAATGAGCAGTTCTTC,CASSRLAAQNNEQFF
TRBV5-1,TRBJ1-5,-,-,TGCGCCAGCAGCTCGGAAGGTCTCAATCAGCCCCAGCATTTT,CASSSEGLNQPQHF
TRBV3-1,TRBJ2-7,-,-,TGTGCCAGCAGCCCCCATTTAAACGTTGCCGGCGGTCGCGAGCAGTACTTC,CASSPHLNVAGGREQYF
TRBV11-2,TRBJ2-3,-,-,TGTGCCAGCAGCTTGACACGATCGCAGTATTTT,CASSLTRSQYF
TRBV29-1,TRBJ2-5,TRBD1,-,TGCAGCGTTGAAAAAATCAGACAGGGGAGAGAGACCCAGCACTTC,CSVEKIRQGRETQHF
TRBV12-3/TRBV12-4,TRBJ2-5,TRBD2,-,TGTGCCAGCAGTTTAGGCACTAGCGGGAGCGCTTACCAAGAGACCCAGTACTTC,CASSLGTSGSAYQETQYF
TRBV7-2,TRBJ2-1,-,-,TGTGCCAGCAGCTTAACGGCGGTTGGAGCAGCGTACAATGAGCAGTTCTTC,CASSLTAVGAAYNEQFF